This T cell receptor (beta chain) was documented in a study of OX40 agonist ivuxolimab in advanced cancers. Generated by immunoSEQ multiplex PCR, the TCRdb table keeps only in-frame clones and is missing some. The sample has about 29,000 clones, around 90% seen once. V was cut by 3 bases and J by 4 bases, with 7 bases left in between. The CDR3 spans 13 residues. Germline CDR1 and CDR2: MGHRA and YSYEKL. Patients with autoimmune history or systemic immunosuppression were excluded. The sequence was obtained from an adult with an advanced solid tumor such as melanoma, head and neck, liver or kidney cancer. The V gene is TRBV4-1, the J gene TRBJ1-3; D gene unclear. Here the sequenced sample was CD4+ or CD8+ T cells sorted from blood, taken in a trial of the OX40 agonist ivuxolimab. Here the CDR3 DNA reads TGCGCCAGCAGCCAGGGGTTAGGAAACACCATATATTTT. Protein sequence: CASSQGLGNTIYF.